The source of this T cell receptor beta chain is a study of blood T cell repertoires in COVID-19. At the level of the study: Two negative PCRs, clearance, or symptom resolution were required of recovered Cohort 3 donors.

This CDR3 has 15 residues. The germline CDR1 and CDR2 sequences are SEHNR and FQNEAQ (reference sequence). The ends were cut back, 4 bases at V and 4 bases at J, with 16 bases in the middle. Some clones are missing from TCRdb's copy, which holds only in-frame ones; the method was immunoSEQ multiplex PCR. The sample shows around 360,000 clones, over 75% of them seen only once. The TCR sequence derives from a man aged 40-49 years in a cohort exposed to, infected with or recovered from COVID-19 (not recorded which). The chain links TRBV7-9 to TRBJ1-2; D unclear. The source material was PBMCs or T cells enriched from blood (not recorded which). CDR3 in DNA: TGTGCCAGCAGCTCAACCTTGGTCAACGGCTATGGCTACACCTTC. Translating it yields CASSSTLVNGYGYTF. The full variable domain, in which reference TRBV7-9 and TRBJ1-2 provide the parts outside the CDR3, is DTGVSQNPRHKITKRGQNVTFRCDPISEHNRLYWYRQTLGQGPEFLTYFQNEAQLEKSRLLSDRFSAERPKGSFSTLEIQRTEQGDSAMYLCASSSTLVNGYGYTFGSGTRLTVV.